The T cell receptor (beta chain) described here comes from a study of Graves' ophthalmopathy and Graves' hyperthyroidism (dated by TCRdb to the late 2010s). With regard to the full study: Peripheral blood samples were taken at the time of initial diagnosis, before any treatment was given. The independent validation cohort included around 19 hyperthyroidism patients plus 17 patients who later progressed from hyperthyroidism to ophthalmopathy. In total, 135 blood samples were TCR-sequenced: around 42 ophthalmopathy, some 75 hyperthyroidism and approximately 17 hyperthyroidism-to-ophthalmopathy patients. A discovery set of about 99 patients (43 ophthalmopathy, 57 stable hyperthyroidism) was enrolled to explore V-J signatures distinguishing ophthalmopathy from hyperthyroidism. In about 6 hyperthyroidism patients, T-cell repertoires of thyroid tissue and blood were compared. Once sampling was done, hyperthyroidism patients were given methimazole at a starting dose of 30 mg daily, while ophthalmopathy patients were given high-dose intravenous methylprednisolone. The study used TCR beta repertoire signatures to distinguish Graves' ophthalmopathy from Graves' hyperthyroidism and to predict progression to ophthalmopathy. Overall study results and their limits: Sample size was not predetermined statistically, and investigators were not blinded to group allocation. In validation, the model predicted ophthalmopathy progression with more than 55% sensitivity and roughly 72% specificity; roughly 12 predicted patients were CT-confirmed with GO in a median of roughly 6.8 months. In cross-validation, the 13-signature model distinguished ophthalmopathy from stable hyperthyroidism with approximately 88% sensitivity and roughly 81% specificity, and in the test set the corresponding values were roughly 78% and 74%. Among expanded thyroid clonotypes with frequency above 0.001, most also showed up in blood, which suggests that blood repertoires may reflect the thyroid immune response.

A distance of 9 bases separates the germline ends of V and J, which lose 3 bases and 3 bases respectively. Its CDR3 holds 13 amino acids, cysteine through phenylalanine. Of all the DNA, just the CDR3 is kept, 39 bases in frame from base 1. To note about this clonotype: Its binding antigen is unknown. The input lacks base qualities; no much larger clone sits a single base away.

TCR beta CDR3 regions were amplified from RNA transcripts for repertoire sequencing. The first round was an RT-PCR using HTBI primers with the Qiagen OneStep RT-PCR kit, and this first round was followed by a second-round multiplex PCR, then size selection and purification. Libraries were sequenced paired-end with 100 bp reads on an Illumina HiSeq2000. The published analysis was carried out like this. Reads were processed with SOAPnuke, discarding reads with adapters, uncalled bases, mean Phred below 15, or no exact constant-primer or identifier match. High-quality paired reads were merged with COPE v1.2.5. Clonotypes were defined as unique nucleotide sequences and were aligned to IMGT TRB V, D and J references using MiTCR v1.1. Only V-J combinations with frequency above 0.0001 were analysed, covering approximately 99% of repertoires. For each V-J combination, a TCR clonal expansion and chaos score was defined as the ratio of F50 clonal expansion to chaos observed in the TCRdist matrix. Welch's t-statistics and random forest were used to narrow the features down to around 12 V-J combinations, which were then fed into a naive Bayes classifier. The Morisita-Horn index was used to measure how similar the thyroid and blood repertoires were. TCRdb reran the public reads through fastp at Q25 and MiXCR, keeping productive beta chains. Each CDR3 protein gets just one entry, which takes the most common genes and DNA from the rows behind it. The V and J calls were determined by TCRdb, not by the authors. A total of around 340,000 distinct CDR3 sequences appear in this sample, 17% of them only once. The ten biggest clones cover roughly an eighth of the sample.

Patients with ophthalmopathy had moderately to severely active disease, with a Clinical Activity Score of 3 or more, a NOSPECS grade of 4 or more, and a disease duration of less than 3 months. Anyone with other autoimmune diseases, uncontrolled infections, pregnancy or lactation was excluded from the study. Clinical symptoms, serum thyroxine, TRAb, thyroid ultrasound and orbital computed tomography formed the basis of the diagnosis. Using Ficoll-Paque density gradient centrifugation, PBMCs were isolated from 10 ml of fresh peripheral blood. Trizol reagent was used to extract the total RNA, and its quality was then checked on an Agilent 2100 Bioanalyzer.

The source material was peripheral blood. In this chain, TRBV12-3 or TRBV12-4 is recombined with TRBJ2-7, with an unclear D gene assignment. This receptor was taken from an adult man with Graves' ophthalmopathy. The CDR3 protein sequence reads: CASSFRKDYEQYF. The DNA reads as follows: TGTGCCAGCAGTTTTCGGAAGGACTACGAGCAGTACTTC.